The 17 T cell receptor beta chains below come from one sample, sequenced in a study of vaccination and CD4 T cells after COVID-19. Cultured CD4+ T-cell DNA underwent Oncomine TCR Beta short-read sequencing. TCRdb redid the calling of the PCR reads with MiXCR, one entry per CDR3 protein. The data contain 15,000 to 17,000 distinct CDR3 sequences, 42% of them singletons. These TCRs' antigens remain unknown. As to treatment: roughly 10-day PBMC culture with coronavirus spike peptide pools or control peptides (ViraFEST assay). The material sequenced was cultured CD4+ T cells from blood. These TCRs come from a human donor with COVID-19.

The table lists this clonotype with a few counts. V and J are TRBV2 and TRBJ2-6, with D unclear. The CDR3 has 14 residues. V dropped 2 bases and J dropped 1 base, with 3 bases sitting between them. Germline loops: CDR1 SNHLY, CDR2 FYNNEI. The CDR3 region is CASSELSGANVLTF. The CDR3, as DNA: TGTGCCAGCAGTGAACTATCTGGGGCCAACGTCCTGACTTTC.

The chain combines TRBV19 with TRBJ2-2; the D call may be TRBD1 or TRBD2 (5 bases each). The germline CDR1 and CDR2 sequences are LNHDA and SQIVND (reference sequence). The CDR3 loop spans 16 amino acids. Trimming pared 5 bases from V and 1 base from J, leaving 14 bases between. CDR3 amino acids: CASSGRGGLNTGELFF. CDR3 in DNA: TGTGCCAGTAGTGGAAGGGGCGGACTGAACACCGGGGAGCTGTTTTTT.

This rearrangement joins TRBV20-1 to TRBJ1-1; TRBD1 aligns across 10 bases. CDR3 size: 15 residues. The J segment lost 0 bases and the V segment lost 3 bases, leaving 4 bases of the junction unmatched. Germline CDR1 is DFQATT and CDR2 is SNEGSKA (reference sequence). The chain's CDR3 is CSARRGTGVNTEAFF. The DNA of the CDR3 is TGCAGTGCTAGGAGAGGGACAGGGGTGAACACTGAAGCTTTCTTT.

J is TRBJ2-7 and V is TRBV6-1; the match to TRBD1 covers 8 bases. This CDR3 is 13 amino acids long. CDR1 MNHNS and CDR2 SASEGT come from the germline V gene. V shed 7 bases, J shed 5 bases, and the junction held 7 bases outside the gene matches. The CDR3 here is CASTDRGGDEQYF. For the CDR3, the DNA is TGTGCCAGCACCGACAGGGGAGGTGACGAGCAGTACTTC.

The V and J genes are TRBV1 and TRBJ1-6; the D call of TRBD1 is as the table states it, not checked on the DNA. TRBV1 is designated a pseudogene. The CDR3 loop spans 19 amino acids. In DNA, the CDR3 is TGCACCAGCAGCGGGCAGCCGTCCCGTATCAGCTCCTATAATTCACCCCTCCACTTT. It translates to CTSSGQPSRISSYNSPLHF.

The rearrangement uses TRBV10-1 and TRBJ2-5, with D possibly called TRBD1 or TRBD2 (5 bases each). V lost 6 bases, J lost 4 bases, and 18 bases lay in between. The length of the CDR3 is 15 residues. The germline CDR1 and CDR2 sequences are WNHNN and SYGVQD (reference sequence). CDR3 nucleotides: TGCGCCAGCAGCCGTCGGGACCGCGGCTTAGAGACCCAGTACTTC. It codes for CASSRRDRGLETQYF.

This clonotype has a handful of counts. The chain has TRBV2 and TRBJ1-1; 8 nucleotides line up with TRBD1. The CDR3 is made up of 14 amino acids. The V gene end was trimmed by 11 bases and the J gene end by 0 bases; junction bases not matched to a gene: 8. Germline V gives CDR1 SNHLY, CDR2 FYNNEI. The CDR3 DNA reads as TGTGCCGTCCAGGGGGCCCTTATGAACACTGAAGCTTTCTTT. This encodes CAVQGALMNTEAFF.

This clonotype has only a few counts. The chain recombines TRBV20-1 with TRBJ1-1; D remains unclear. This CDR3 region has 16 residues. Trimming shortened V by 2 bases and J by 2 bases, and 18 bases separated the two germline ends. The germline V gene has CDR1 DFQATT and CDR2 SNEGSKA (reference sequence). The DNA of the CDR3 is TGCAGTGCTAGATCCTACGCGGGGAGAGGAAACACTGAAGCTTTCTTT. Translating it yields CSARSYAGRGNTEAFF.

This clonotype has only a few counts. At one boundary the junction diverges from the germline segment, which might be a read error. This chain links TRBV7-6 with TRBJ1-5, with no clear D. From germline, CDR1 is SGHVS and CDR2 FNYEAQ. This CDR3 has 13 amino acids. The CDR3 sequence is CASSSDLNQPQHF. CDR3 DNA: TGTGCTAGCAGCTCGGACCTCAATCAGCCCCAGCATTTT.

V and J are TRBV5-8 and TRBJ1-2; 7 nucleotides align to TRBD1. Germline V gene data show CDR1 as SGHTS and CDR2 as YDEGEE. The CDR3 length is 14 residues. After removal of 0 bases from V and 5 bases from J, the junction contained 4 bases not matched to a gene. This chain's CDR3 is CASSLVQGWYGYTF. CDR3 DNA: TGTGCCAGCAGCTTGGTACAGGGGTGGTATGGCTACACCTTC.

The chain employs TRBV20-1 and TRBJ1-2; D is unresolved. Germline lookup yields CDR1 DFQATT and CDR2 SNEGSKA (reference sequence). V was shortened by 0 bases and J by 2 bases, with 7 bases between the two germline ends. The CDR3 loop spans 13 amino acids. CDR3 DNA: TGCAGTGCTAGAGATGCAACAAACTATGGCTACACCTTC. Protein product: CSARDATNYGYTF.

This clonotype came up once. The CDR3 loop reads CASSLASHEQYF. The CDR3 coding sequence is TGTGCCAGCAGTTTGGCCTCTCACGAGCAGTACTTC. V and J are TRBV12-3 or TRBV12-4 and TRBJ2-7; D gene uncertain. The CDR3 totals 12 residues. Trimming pared 3 bases from V and 5 bases from J, leaving 8 bases between.

The chain recombines TRBV2 with TRBJ2-7; 8 bases line up with TRBD1. The ends lost 6 bases at V and 6 bases at J; junction bases unmatched: 7. The CDR3 totals 13 residues. In germline, CDR1 is SNHLY, CDR2 FYNNEI. As DNA, the CDR3 is TGTGCCAGCAGCCCCGGGACAGGTATCGAGCAGTACTTC. The encoded protein is CASSPGTGIEQYF.

V gene TRBV5-6 combines with J gene TRBJ2-5; the D is unclear. Germline values: CDR1 SGHDT, CDR2 YYEEEE. V shed 1 base and J shed 3 bases, with 13 bases lying between them. The CDR3 has 15 residues. CDR3 loop: CASSLLVVSKETQYF. The CDR3 nucleotides read TGTGCCAGCAGCTTGTTGGTTGTGAGCAAAGAGACCCAGTACTTC.

The chain joins TRBV19 to TRBJ1-4, with no clear D. Germline V gene data show CDR1 as LNHDA and CDR2 as SQIVND (reference sequence). V was trimmed by 1 base and J by 5 bases, leaving 8 bases between them. CDR3 length equals 14 residues. CDR3 residues: CASSIAGFNEKLFF. The CDR3 DNA follows: TGTGCCAGTAGTATAGCCGGGTTCAATGAAAAACTGTTTTTT.

V usage is TRBV30 and J usage is TRBJ1-6; no definite D call. The germline V and J ends were trimmed by 2 bases and 7 bases, with 9 bases remaining between them. Germline V CDR1 and CDR2: GTSNPN, SVGIG (reference sequence). This CDR3 contains 13 residues. DNA for the CDR3: TGTGCCTGGAGTAACGGATTAAATTCACCCCTCCACTTT. Encoded protein: CAWSNGLNSPLHF.

This clonotype was picked up a small number of times. An end of the junction differs from the germline gene, which may be a read error. The chain combines TRBV7-7 with TRBJ2-1, with a tentative D call TRBD2 (7 bases). Looked up from germline, CDR1 is SSHAT and CDR2 is FNYEAQ (reference sequence). This CDR3 is built from 15 residues. The CDR3 nucleotides read TGTGCTAGCAGCTTAGCGACGGGGGGCATAGATGAGCAGTTCTTC. Translated, it gives CASSLATGGIDEQFF.